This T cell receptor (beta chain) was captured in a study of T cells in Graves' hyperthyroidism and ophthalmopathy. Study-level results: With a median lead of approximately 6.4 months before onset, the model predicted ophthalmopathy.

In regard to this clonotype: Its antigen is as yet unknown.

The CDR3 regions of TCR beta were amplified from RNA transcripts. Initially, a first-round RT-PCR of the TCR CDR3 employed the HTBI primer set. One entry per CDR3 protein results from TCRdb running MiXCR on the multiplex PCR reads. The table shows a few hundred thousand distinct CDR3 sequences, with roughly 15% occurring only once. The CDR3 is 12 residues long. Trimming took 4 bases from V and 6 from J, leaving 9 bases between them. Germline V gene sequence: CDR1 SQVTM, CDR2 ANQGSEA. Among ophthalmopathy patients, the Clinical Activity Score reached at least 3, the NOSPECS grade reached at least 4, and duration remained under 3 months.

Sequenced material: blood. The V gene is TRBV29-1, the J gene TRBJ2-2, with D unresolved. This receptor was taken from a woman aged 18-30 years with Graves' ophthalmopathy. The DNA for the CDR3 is TGCAGCGTTGGGTGGGGTCCCGGGGAGCTGTTTTTT. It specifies CSVGWGPGELFF.